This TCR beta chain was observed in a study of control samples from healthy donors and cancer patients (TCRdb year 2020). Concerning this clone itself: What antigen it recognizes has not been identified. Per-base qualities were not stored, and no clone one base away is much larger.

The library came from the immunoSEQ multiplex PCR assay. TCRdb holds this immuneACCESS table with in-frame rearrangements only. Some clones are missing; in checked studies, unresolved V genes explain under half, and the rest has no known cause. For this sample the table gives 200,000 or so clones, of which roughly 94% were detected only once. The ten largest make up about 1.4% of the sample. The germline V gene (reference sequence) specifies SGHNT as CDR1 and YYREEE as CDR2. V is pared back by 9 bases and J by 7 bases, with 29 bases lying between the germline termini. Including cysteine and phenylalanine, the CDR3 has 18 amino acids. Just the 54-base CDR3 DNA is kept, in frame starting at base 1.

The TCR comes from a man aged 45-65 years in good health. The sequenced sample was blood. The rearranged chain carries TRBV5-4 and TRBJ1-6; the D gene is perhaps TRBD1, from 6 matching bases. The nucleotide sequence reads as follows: TGTGCCATCTTGTTAGACAGGCTTCTTCAAAAAGGGAATTCACCCCTCCACTTT. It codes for CAILLDRLLQKGNSPLHF.